These 13 T cell receptor beta chains came from one sample sequenced in a study of T cells after posttransplantation cyclophosphamide (dated by TCRdb to 2016 to 2017). The control cohort was ten or so patients given myeloablative marrow transplants with methotrexate plus a calcineurin inhibitor, sampled 1 year after transplant. The library was produced with the immunoSEQ multiplex PCR assay. Drawn from immuneACCESS, this table holds only the in-frame rearrangements with V and J called that TCRdb kept. Clones are partly lost; checked studies trace under half to an unresolved V gene and leave the rest unexplained. The table for this sample lists more than 9,500 clones; approximately 80% of them were counted only once. The ten largest clones capture 3.7% of the sample. The starting material was PBMCs, obtained 350 to 400 days after allogeneic stem cell transplant with calcineurin inhibitor and methotrexate. The receptors were gathered from a young adult male patient who received an allogeneic stem cell transplant from an unrelated donor, was CMV-positive, and had acute GVHD only. After transplantation, some T cells may belong to the graft donor instead of the recipient.

The rearrangement uses TRBV13 and TRBJ2-7; TRBD1 aligns across 8 bases. The V gene's germline CDR1 is PRHDT and CDR2 FYEKMQ (reference sequence). J lost 0 bases, V lost 7 bases, and 8 bases had no gene match. The CDR3 length is 15 residues. The CDR3 bases are TGTGCCAGCACCCCCTCCGGGACAGGCTCCTACGAGCAGTACTTC. Protein sequence: CASTPSGTGSYEQYF.

This CDR3 is CASSPDRVYEKLFF. CDR3 bases: TGTGCCAGCAGCCCCGACAGGGTTTATGAAAAACTGTTTTTT. This chain connects TRBV2 to TRBJ1-4, with 7 bases matching TRBD1. Germline loops: CDR1 SNHLY, CDR2 FYNNEI. The CDR3 totals 14 residues. Trimming removed 6 bases from V and 6 bases from J; junction bases left unmatched: 7. Filled out from reference TRBV2 and TRBJ1-4, the complete variable domain reads EPEVTQTPSHQVTQMGQEVILRCVPISNHLYFYWYRQILGQKVEFLVSFYNNEISEKSEIFDDQFSVERPDGSNFTLKIRSTKLEDSAMYFCASSPDRVYEKLFFGSGTQLSVL.

This rearrangement joins TRBV9 to TRBJ1-4; 12 positions agree with TRBD1. The CDR3 has 16 residues. Germline V gene lookup returns CDR1 SGDLS and CDR2 YYNGEE. After removal of 3 bases from V and 7 bases from J, the junction contained 7 bases not matched to a gene. This chain's CDR3 is CASSERGTGGFEKLFF. CDR3 DNA: TGTGCCAGCAGCGAGAGGGGGACAGGGGGCTTTGAAAAACTGTTTTTT.

The chain has TRBV5-1 and TRBJ2-1; maybe TRBD2 (6 bases). Deletions cut 7 bases from V and 8 bases from J, with 22 bases between. The CDR3 runs 15 residues. Looked up from germline, CDR1 is SGHRS and CDR2 is YFSETQ. The CDR3 DNA follows: TGCGCCAGCTCCCCACCTTCTAGCGTGGTCGATGAGCAGTTCTTC. Translating it yields CASSPPSSVVDEQFF.

J is TRBJ1-1 and V is TRBV9; 7 bases match TRBD1. In germline, CDR1 is SGDLS, CDR2 YYNGEE. The junction had 8 bases not matched to a gene; V was cut back by 4 bases and J by 5 bases. This CDR3 spans 14 amino acids. The CDR3 nucleotides are TGTGCCAGCAGCCCCCAACAGGGGATGACTGAAGCTTTCTTT. Protein sequence: CASSPQQGMTEAFF.

The chain joins TRBV18 to TRBJ2-7; D is possibly TRBD1 (6 bases). Germline V gives CDR1 KGHSH, CDR2 LQKENI. The CDR3 runs 15 residues. V lost 4 bases and J 4 bases, leaving 17 bases between the germline ends. The CDR3 DNA reads as TGTGCCAGCTCACTCGACAGGTGGTCCCCTTACGAGCAGTACTTC. Its translation is CASSLDRWSPYEQYF. The variable domain in full, completed from reference TRBV18 and TRBJ2-7, reads NAGVMQNPRHLVRRRGQEARLRCSPMKGHSHVYWYRQLPEEGLKFMVYLQKENIIDESGMPKERFSAEFPKEGPSILRIQQVVRGDSAAYFCASSLDRWSPYEQYFGPGTRLTVT.

The chain is built from TRBV10-1 and TRBJ1-2, with unresolved D. Per the germline V gene, CDR1 is WNHNN and CDR2 is SYGVQD (reference sequence). V lost 4 bases and J lost 2, with 8 bases in between. The CDR3 spans 13 residues. The CDR3 is CASSGGQNYGYTF. CDR3 coding DNA: TGCGCCAGCAGTGGAGGGCAGAACTATGGCTACACCTTC.

The genes are TRBV4-1 and TRBJ2-7; tentatively, D is TRBD1 (5 bases). V lost 1 base to trimming and J lost 2 bases, with 6 bases between them. Germline V CDR1 and CDR2: MGHRA, YSYEKL. This CDR3 is 13 amino acids long. In nucleotides, the CDR3 is TGCGCCAGCAGCCAAGTAGGGGCCTACGAGCAGTACTTC. Encoded protein: CASSQVGAYEQYF.

This chain joins TRBV18 and TRBJ2-7; D not certain. The V gene's germline CDR1 is KGHSH and CDR2 LQKENI. The CDR3 length is 12 residues. V shed 2 bases and J shed 3 bases, with 5 bases lying between them. The CDR3 sequence: CASSPIGYEQYF. The CDR3, as DNA: TGTGCCAGCTCACCAATCGGCTACGAGCAGTACTTC.

The chain recombines TRBV29-1 with TRBJ1-4, with 7 bases fitting TRBD1. The germline CDR1 and CDR2 sequences are SQVTM and ANQGSEA. The CDR3 loop spans 14 amino acids. J was trimmed by 3 bases and V by 7 bases; bases with no gene match: 8. The CDR3 loop is CSAQGGVANEKLFF. The CDR3 DNA sequence: TGCAGCGCCCAGGGGGGAGTTGCTAATGAAAAACTGTTTTTT.

The chain joins TRBV29-1 to TRBJ1-2; D uncertain. The V gene lost 3 bases and the J gene lost 4 bases, with 3 bases spanning the gap. There are 10 residues in the CDR3. In germline, CDR1 is SQVTM, CDR2 ANQGSEA. The CDR3 nucleotides are TGCAGCGTTGACAGCTATGGCTACACCTTC. It specifies CSVDSYGYTF. Using reference TRBV29-1 and TRBJ1-2 for the parts outside the CDR3, the full variable domain is SAVISQKPSRDICQRGTSLTIQCQVDSQVTMMFWYRQQPGQSLTLIATANQGSEATYESGFVIDKFPISRPNLTFSTLTVSNMSPEDSSIYLCSVDSYGYTFGSGTRLTVV.

This clone was found once. The chain recombines TRBV9 with TRBJ1-3, with D possibly matching TRBD1 (5 bases). The CDR3 length is 15 residues. Germline V gene sequence: CDR1 SGDLS, CDR2 YYNGEE. V dropped 5 bases and J dropped 0 bases, with 12 bases sitting between them. The CDR3 region is CASSEEGSSGNTIYF. CDR3 nucleotide sequence: TGTGCCAGCAGTGAGGAGGGGAGCTCTGGAAACACCATATATTTT.

The table lists this clone with a few counts. V and J are TRBV11-2 and TRBJ1-2; D remains unclear. The V gene lost 0 bases and the J gene lost 0 bases, with 8 bases spanning the gap. The CDR3 length is 15 residues. The germline V gene encodes CDR1 SGHAT and CDR2 FQNNGV. The CDR3, as DNA: TGTGCCAGCAGCTTAGAGGTCATAGCTAACTATGGCTACACCTTC. This translates into CASSLEVIANYGYTF.